The 17 T cell receptor beta chains presented below share a single source sample, sequenced in a study of chemoradiotherapy in HPV16-positive cancers. Assay: immunoSEQ multiplex PCR; the TCRdb copy retains only in-frame clones and omits some. The table has about 8,100 clones, about two thirds seen once. Sample acquisition took place from a patient who underwent chemoradiotherapy. The receptors shown here come from a human donor with HPV-associated anogenital cancer.

V is TRBV7-2 and J is TRBJ2-3; D gene ambiguous. Between the trimmed V and J ends, which lost 2 bases and 6 bases, there was a span of 12 bases. Germline V gives CDR1 SGHTA, CDR2 FQGNSA. The length of the CDR3 is 14 residues. CDR3 in amino acids: CASSLLGSPDTQYF. CDR3 DNA sequence: TGTGCCAGCAGCTTACTGGGTTCCCCCGATACGCAGTATTTT.

This chain uses TRBV5-1 with TRBJ2-7; 7 bases map to TRBD2. V lost 1 base to trimming and J lost 0 bases; unmatched junction nucleotides: 7. CDR1 and CDR2 from the germline V gene are SGHRS and YFSETQ. This CDR3 is built from 16 residues. As DNA, the CDR3 is TGCGCCAGCAGCTTGTCCTCAGGGACTATCTCCTACGAGCAGTACTTC. Residues: CASSLSSGTISYEQYF.

This chain joins TRBV29-1 and TRBJ2-2; 7 bases align to TRBD1. Germline assignment: CDR1 SQVTM and CDR2 ANQGSEA. V lost 8 bases, J lost 0 bases, and 21 bases stayed unmatched. The CDR3 has 19 amino acids. As DNA, the CDR3 is TGCAGCCCCCGGGACAGCGCAAAGACTAAGTTCGCGAACACCGGGGAGCTGTTTTTT. Translation: CSPRDSAKTKFANTGELFF.

This chain uses TRBV2 with TRBJ1-5; 7 nucleotides align to TRBD1. Per the germline V gene, CDR1 is SNHLY and CDR2 is FYNNEI. The length of the CDR3 is 15 residues. Trimming removed 1 base from V and 6 bases from J; junction bases left unmatched: 6. The CDR3 nucleotides are TGTGCCAGCAGTGAAGTTTATAGGGGGCGTCAGCCCCAGCATTTT. This translates into CASSEVYRGRQPQHF. Complete variable domain (other parts from reference TRBV2 and TRBJ1-5): EPEVTQTPSHQVTQMGQEVILRCVPISNHLYFYWYRQILGQKVEFLVSFYNNEISEKSEIFDDQFSVERPDGSNFTLKIRSTKLEDSAMYFCASSEVYRGRQPQHFGDGTRLSIL.

This chain connects TRBV18 to TRBJ2-3, with TRBD1 identical over 8 bases. The junction had 10 bases not matched to a gene; V was cut back by 1 base and J by 4 bases. CDR1 and CDR2 from the germline V gene are KGHSH and LQKENI. The CDR3 covers 17 residues. CDR3 DNA sequence: TGTGCCAGCTCACCACGAATGAGGACAGGGCGACCAGATACGCAGTATTTT. Translated: CASSPRMRTGRPDTQYF.

V gene TRBV27 combines with J gene TRBJ1-1, with D possibly matching TRBD1 (5 bases). The CDR3 is 13 amino acids. Germline CDR1 MNHEY, CDR2 SMNVEV (reference sequence). Trimming removed 5 bases at V and 3 bases at J, with 10 bases between. CDR3 sequence reads: CASSPGGDTEAFF. The CDR3 nucleotides read TGTGCCAGCAGTCCCGGGGGGGACACTGAAGCTTTCTTT.

Points on this clone: The sample has other DNA sequences that encode this CDR3 too. The chain has TRBV7-2 and TRBJ2-7; D perhaps matches TRBD1 (5 bases). This CDR3 contains 14 residues. The V gene lost 1 base and the J gene lost 2 bases, with 9 bases spanning the gap. Per the germline V gene, CDR1 is SGHTA and CDR2 is FQGNSA. CDR3 bases: TGTGCCAGCAGCTTAGGGGGCGACGCCTACGAGCAGTACTTC. It translates to CASSLGGDAYEQYF.

This clone was counted between two and nine times. The chain couples TRBV14 to TRBJ1-2; D possibly corresponds to TRBD1 (6 bases). V was clipped by 5 bases and J by 5 bases, with 18 bases between them. Germline-derived CDR1 and CDR2 are SGHDN and FVKESK. This CDR3 has 15 amino acids. CDR3 nucleotides: TGTGCCAGCAGCTTTGCCGGACAGTTCTCTTATGGCTACACCTTC. This codes for CASSFAGQFSYGYTF. The full variable domain, with the rest looked up from reference TRBV14 and TRBJ1-2, is EAGVTQFPSHSVIEKGQTVTLRCDPISGHDNLYWYRRVMGKEIKFLLHFVKESKQDESGMPNNRFLAERTGGTYSTLKVQPAELEDSGVYFCASSFAGQFSYGYTFGSGTRLTVV.

This clone has only one observation. This rearrangement joins TRBV7-9 to TRBJ2-7, with a possible D match to TRBD1 (5 bases). The CDR3 sequence is 14 residues long. CDR1 and CDR2 (germline): SEHNR, FQNEAQ (reference sequence). Trimming removed 1 base from V and 5 bases from J, with 12 bases in between. The CDR3: CASSLVDSRDEQYF. CDR3 in DNA: TGTGCCAGCAGCTTAGTAGACAGCCGGGACGAGCAGTACTTC. The entire variable domain, with the rest obtained from reference TRBV7-9 and TRBJ2-7, is as follows: DTGVSQNPRHKITKRGQNVTFRCDPISEHNRLYWYRQTLGQGPEFLTYFQNEAQLEKSRLLSDRFSAERPKGSFSTLEIQRTEQGDSAMYLCASSLVDSRDEQYFGPGTRLTVT.

The chain is built from TRBV18 and TRBJ1-2; no clear D gene. V lost 0 bases and J 4 bases, leaving 9 bases between the germline ends. The germline V gene has CDR1 KGHSH and CDR2 LQKENI. The CDR3 has 14 amino acids. This CDR3 reads CASSPPSTGYGYTF. DNA of the CDR3: TGTGCCAGCTCACCACCGTCGACGGGCTATGGCTACACCTTC.

As concerns this clone: This specimen includes other DNA sequences encoding the same CDR3. The chain joins TRBV4-1 to TRBJ2-1, with 9 positions matching TRBD1. The CDR3 is 18 residues long. Trimming took 0 bases from V and 1 from J; bases not matched to a gene: 7. Germline CDR1 is MGHRA and CDR2 is YSYEKL. The CDR3 DNA reads as TGCGCCAGCAGCCAAGAGCTCGACAGGGGGGGGTCCTACAATGAGCAGTTCTTC. Translating it yields CASSQELDRGGSYNEQFF.

This sequence joins TRBV7-2 and TRBJ2-6; 8 bases agree with TRBD1. The CDR3 is made up of 16 amino acids. In germline, CDR1 is SGHTA, CDR2 FQGNSA. With 5 bases clipped from V and 2 bases from J, the junction kept 5 bases outside the gene matches. DNA for the CDR3: TGTGCCAGCAGCCCCCCACAGGGGGCTGGGGCCAACGTCCTGACTTTC. It encodes CASSPPQGAGANVLTF. The full variable domain, with the rest looked up from reference TRBV7-2 and TRBJ2-6, is GAGVSQSPSNKVTEKGKDVELRCDPISGHTALYWYRQSLGQGLEFLIYFQGNSAPDKSGLPSDRFSAERTGGSVSTLTIQRTQQEDSAVYLCASSPPQGAGANVLTFGAGSRLTVL.

The genes are TRBV28 and TRBJ1-6; D might be TRBD1 (6 bases). V was cut by 7 bases and J by 5 bases, with 15 bases left in between. CDR3 length: 15 amino acids. CDR1 is MDHEN, CDR2 SYDVKM, per germline. The CDR3 DNA reads TGTGCCAGCATTCTCTCCACAGGGAATAATTCACCCCTCCACTTT. It specifies CASILSTGNNSPLHF.

V is TRBV6-5 and J is TRBJ1-1; D ambiguous. The germline V gene encodes CDR1 MNHEY and CDR2 SVGAGI. There are 16 residues in the CDR3. V was cut by 2 bases and J by 1 base, with 14 bases left in between. CDR3 DNA: TGTGCCAGCAGTTACGGCCCTCGGGAGGGGAACACTGAAGCTTTCTTT. This sequence encodes CASSYGPREGNTEAFF.

The rearrangement uses TRBV5-5 and TRBJ2-3, with D possibly being TRBD1 (6 bases). Per the germline V gene, CDR1 is SGHKS and CDR2 is YYEKEE (reference sequence). V was trimmed by 4 bases and J by 3 bases, leaving 15 bases between them. CDR3 length equals 15 residues. The CDR3 is CASSPRQASTDTQYF. The CDR3 region has the DNA TGTGCCAGCAGCCCCAGACAGGCGTCGACAGATACGCAGTATTTT.

The chain recombines TRBV18 with TRBJ2-6; no firm D call. With 3 bases removed from V and 2 bases from J, the gap between germline ends came to 2 bases. Germline CDR1 is KGHSH and CDR2 is LQKENI. CDR3 length: 13 amino acids. In DNA, the CDR3 is TGTGCCAGCTCACCGGCTGGGGCCAACGTCCTGACTTTC. Translating gives CASSPAGANVLTF.

This clone has a handful of counts. The chain carries TRBV28 and TRBJ1-5; D unresolved. The CDR3 runs to 16 residues. Germline lookup yields CDR1 MDHEN and CDR2 SYDVKM. Trimming removed 3 bases at V and 3 bases at J, with 15 bases between. CDR3 DNA sequence: TGTGCCAGCAGTTTCCCACAAAGGCAAACCAATCAGCCCCAGCATTTT. Residues: CASSFPQRQTNQPQHF. The variable domain in full, with the rest retrieved from reference TRBV28 and TRBJ1-5, is DVKVTQSSRYLVKRTGEKVFLECVQDMDHENMFWYRQDPGLGLRLIYFSYDVKMKEKGDIPEGYSVSREKKERFSLILESASTNQTSMYLCASSFPQRQTNQPQHFGDGTRLSIL.